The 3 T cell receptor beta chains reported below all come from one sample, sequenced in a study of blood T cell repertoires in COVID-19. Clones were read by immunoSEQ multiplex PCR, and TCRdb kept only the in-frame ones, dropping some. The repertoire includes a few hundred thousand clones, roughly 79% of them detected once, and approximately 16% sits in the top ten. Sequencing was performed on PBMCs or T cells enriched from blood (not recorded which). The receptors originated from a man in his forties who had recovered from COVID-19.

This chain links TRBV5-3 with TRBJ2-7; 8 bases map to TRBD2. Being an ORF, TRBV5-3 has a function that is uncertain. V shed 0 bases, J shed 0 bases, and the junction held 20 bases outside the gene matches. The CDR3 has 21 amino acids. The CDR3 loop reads CARSLARANRTSRMGSYEQYF. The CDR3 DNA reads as TGTGCCAGAAGCTTGGCTAGGGCAAACAGGACTAGCCGTATGGGCTCCTACGAGCAGTACTTC.

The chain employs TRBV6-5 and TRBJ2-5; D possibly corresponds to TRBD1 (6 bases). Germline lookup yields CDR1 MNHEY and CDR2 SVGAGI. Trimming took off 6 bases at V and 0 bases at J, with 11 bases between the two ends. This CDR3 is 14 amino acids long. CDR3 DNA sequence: TGTGCCAGCAGCCCGGGACAACACCAAGAGACCCAGTACTTC. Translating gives CASSPGQHQETQYF.

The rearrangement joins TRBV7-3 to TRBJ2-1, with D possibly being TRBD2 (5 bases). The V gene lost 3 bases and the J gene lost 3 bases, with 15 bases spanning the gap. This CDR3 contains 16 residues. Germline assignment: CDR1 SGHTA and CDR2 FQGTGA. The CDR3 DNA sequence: TGTGCCAGCAGCTTGTGGGAATCAGAGGGCTACAATGAGCAGTTCTTC. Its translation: CASSLWESEGYNEQFF.